The rows below give T cell receptor beta chains drawn from one sample of a study of T cell responses to AZD1222 COVID-19 vaccine. The assay was immunoSEQ multiplex PCR, and TCRdb's table has in-frame clones only and misses some. This table holds tens of thousands of clones, roughly nine tenths found once. The sequences come from peripheral blood, collected on day 0 of AZD1222 vaccination. The source is an adult in good health. Both conserved end residues are part of each CDR3. The D gene is left open where the match is weak. Rows may omit the clone size; those that give it use once, few, many or a size class.

clone size	J gene	D gene	V gene	CDR3 DNA	CDR3 protein
.	TRBJ2-1	TRBD2	TRBV6-6	TGTGCCAGCCTTTTTGGGGGCGGGAGGGACAATGAGCAGTTCTTC	CASLFGGGRDNEQFF
.	TRBJ1-4	.	TRBV5-4	TGTGCCAGCAGCCCGGACACTACAACTAATGAAAAACTGTTTTTT	CASSPDTTTNEKLFF
once	TRBJ2-1	.	TRBV7-2	TGTGCCAGCAGCTCGCGACCGAACTCCTACAATGAGCAGTTCTTC	CASSSRPNSYNEQFF
.	TRBJ1-6	TRBD1	TRBV10-3	TGTGCCATCAGAGGACAGGATTCCTATAATTCACCCCTCCACTTT	CAIRGQDSYNSPLHF
.	TRBJ2-1	.	TRBV19	TGTGCCAGTAGTGCCTCCGGGACGCGGGTCCACAATGAGCAGTTCTTC	CASSASGTRVHNEQFF
.	TRBJ1-1	.	TRBV30	TGTGCCTGGAGACTGGGGGCTAACACTGAAGCTTTCTTT	CAWRLGANTEAFF
.	TRBJ2-1	.	TRBV5-4	TGTGCCAGCAGCATAGGACAGTTCGATGAGCAGTTCTTC	CASSIGQFDEQFF
.	TRBJ2-3	.	TRBV6-1	TGTGCCAGCAGTGAAGCCCTTAGACCAGCAGGCTTCACAGATACGCAGTATTTT	CASSEALRPAGFTDTQYF
.	TRBJ1-2	.	TRBV24-1	TGTGCCACCAGTGGGCAGGGAAATAACTATGGCTACACCTTC	CATSGQGNNYGYTF
.	TRBJ2-5	TRBD1	TRBV18	TGTGCCAGCTCTCAGGGACAGGGGCCCCAAGAGACCCAGTACTTC	CASSQGQGPQETQYF
once	TRBJ1-6	.	TRBV5-4	TGTGCCAGCAGCTCGGGCCTCCTCGGTTCACCCCTCCACTTT	CASSSGLLGSPLHF
.	TRBJ2-1	.	TRBV12-3/TRBV12-4	TGTGCCAGCAGGGGGGGCCACAATGAGCAGTTCTTC	CASRGGHNEQFF
.	TRBJ2-5	.	TRBV6-1	TGTGCCAGCAGTGAGCCAGTCTACGAGACCCAGTACTTC	CASSEPVYETQYF
.	TRBJ2-7	TRBD1	TRBV5-6	TGTGCCAGCAGCAACCGGGACAGGGTTTACTTC	CASSNRDRVYF
.	TRBJ2-3	.	TRBV5-1	TGCGCCAGCAGCTTGGGGTCCCCTAGCACAGATACGCAGTATTTT	CASSLGSPSTDTQYF
once	TRBJ1-4	TRBD1	TRBV2	TGTGCCAGCAGCTCCGGGACAGACGAAAAACTGTTTTTT	CASSSGTDEKLFF
once	TRBJ2-3	.	TRBV7-3	TGTGCCAGCAGCCCGGCAGGGTTTGCAGATACGCAGTATTTT	CASSPAGFADTQYF
.	TRBJ1-1	.	TRBV12-3/TRBV12-4	TGTGCCAGCATCAACAGGGTGAACACTGAAGCTTTCTTT	CASINRVNTEAFF
.	TRBJ1-6	TRBD1	TRBV7-8	TGTGCCAGCAGCGTGGGACAGTATAATTCACCCCTCCACTTT	CASSVGQYNSPLHF
.	TRBJ2-5	TRBD2	TRBV19	TGTGCCAGTAGTCCTCAGGGACTAGTTCGAGAGACCCAGTACTTC	CASSPQGLVRETQYF
.	TRBJ1-5	.	TRBV3-1/TRBV3-2	TGTGCCAGCAGCCAAGGGGACGGACAGCCCCAGCATTTT	CASSQGDGQPQHF
.	TRBJ2-7	.	TRBV7-9	TGTGCCAGCAGCTTAGCAGGGATCTACGAGCAGTACTTC	CASSLAGIYEQYF
.	TRBJ2-5	.	TRBV2	TGTGCCAGCAGGGAGGGTACATACCAAGAGACCCAGTACTTC	CASREGTYQETQYF
.	TRBJ2-7	.	TRBV7-9	TGTGCCAGCAGCCCGGATGGTCTTAGGGCCTACGAGCAGTACTTC	CASSPDGLRAYEQYF
.	TRBJ2-1	.	TRBV3-1/TRBV3-2	TGTGCCAGCGGCCGGGACTATGAGCAGTTCTTC	CASGRDYEQFF
.	TRBJ1-1	TRBD1	TRBV7-3	TGTGCCAGCGGGAGGGGGCTGGGCACTGAAGCTTTCTTT	CASGRGLGTEAFF
.	TRBJ2-1	.	TRBV5-4	TGTGCCAGCATTCTTAGCGCAGGTGAGCAGTTCTTC	CASILSAGEQFF
.	TRBJ2-1	.	TRBV7-8	TGTGCCAGCAGCCTCGGGTATTTAGGGCAGTTCTTC	CASSLGYLGQFF
.	TRBJ2-7	.	TRBV6-2/TRBV6-3	TGTGCCAGCAGTTACTCGTTCGCCTACGAGCAGTACTTC	CASSYSFAYEQYF
once	TRBJ2-7	TRBD1	TRBV6-5	TGTGCCAGCAGTCGACAGGGGGTACGCTCCTACGAGCAGTACTTC	CASSRQGVRSYEQYF
.	TRBJ1-2	.	TRBV2	TGTGCCAGCAGTAGGGGAAGGATTGGCTACACCTTC	CASSRGRIGYTF
few	TRBJ1-2	.	TRBV3-1/TRBV3-2	TGTGCCAGCAGCCAAGCAGTAGCTAACTATGGCTACACCTTC	CASSQAVANYGYTF
.	TRBJ1-4	.	TRBV6-5	TGTGCCAGCAGTTACAGGGCCGCAGGGGAGGGTGAAAAACTGTTTTTT	CASSYRAAGEGEKLFF
once	TRBJ1-2	TRBD1	TRBV3-1/TRBV3-2	TGTGCCAGCAGCCAAGGGACAGGGGGCTTCCTCTATGGCTACACCTTC	CASSQGTGGFLYGYTF
.	TRBJ2-5	.	TRBV11-3	TGTGCCAGCAGCAAAGCGAGCGCGGAGACCCAGTACTTC	CASSKASAETQYF
.	TRBJ1-5	.	TRBV9	TGTGCCAGCAGCGTAGGTCCGGATCAGCCCCAGCATTTT	CASSVGPDQPQHF
.	TRBJ1-6	.	TRBV6-4	TGTGCCAGCAGGGCCGGGACCTCTAATTCACCCCTCCACTTT	CASRAGTSNSPLHF
.	TRBJ1-6	.	TRBV5-1	TGCGCCAGCACGGCGGGCTGGGACGGTAATTCACCCCTCCACTTT	CASTAGWDGNSPLHF
.	TRBJ2-7	TRBD2	TRBV20-1	TGCAGTGCTAGTCGGAGCGGGGGTCCCTACGAGCAGTACTTC	CSASRSGGPYEQYF
.	TRBJ1-6	.	TRBV30	TGTGCCTGCGAAATTCAGGGGTCGACCCTCCACTTT	CACEIQGSTLHF
.	TRBJ2-2	.	TRBV19	TGTGCCAGTAGTAAAGGACAGAGACACACCGGGGAGCTGTTTTTT	CASSKGQRHTGELFF
.	TRBJ2-7	TRBD1	TRBV10-3	TGTGCCATCAGTGGTAGTCGGGACAGCGCCTACGAGCAGTACTTC	CAISGSRDSAYEQYF
.	TRBJ1-3	.	TRBV9	TGTGCCAGCAGCCCCTGGGACATAAGCGGAAACACCATATATTTT	CASSPWDISGNTIYF
.	TRBJ1-1	.	TRBV5-4	TGTGCCAGCAGCCCCGGCGGCAGGGGCGGGAACACTGAAGCTTTCTTT	CASSPGGRGGNTEAFF
.	TRBJ2-2	.	TRBV7-9	TGTGCCAGCAGCTCCTATAGCACCGGGGAGCTGTTTTTT	CASSSYSTGELFF
.	TRBJ1-2	.	TRBV7-3	TGTGCCAGCAGCTTATGGGGTTGGGTTAACTATGGCTACACCTTC	CASSLWGWVNYGYTF
.	TRBJ1-2	.	TRBV5-4	TGTGCCAGCAGCCCCCGTGGGGGAGGCTACACCTTC	CASSPRGGGYTF